The entry that follows covers one T cell receptor (beta chain) sequence. This sample stems from a study of spatial heterogeneity in lung cancer. V was cut by 2 bases and J by 2 bases, with 11 bases left in between. Per germline, CDR1 SGHRS and CDR2 YFSETQ. This CDR3 spans 16 amino acids. Time point meaning: sample taken at primary tumor resection. Whole RNA, which was extracted from tumor, nontumor lung tissue or frozen PBMC, was sequenced without any cell sorting. TCRdb re-called the 5' RACE reads through MiXCR, storing one row per CDR3 protein. The sample has 80,000 to 95,000 distinct CDR3 sequences; roughly 8.7% are singletons.

The sample here was PBMCs, taken at surgery. The origin of this receptor is a male donor with early-stage non-small cell lung cancer. The chain uses TRBV5-1 and TRBJ1-6; D gene ambiguous. The CDR3 region is CASSLNDLAYNSPLHF. The CDR3 DNA is TGCGCCAGCAGCTTAAATGACCTAGCCTATAATTCACCCCTCCACTTT.